This TCR beta chain stems from a study of regulatory T cells in long-lasting Graves disease (dated by TCRdb to the early 2020s). As for the study more broadly: Antithyroid drugs had been taken for less than 3 months by newly diagnosed Graves' disease patients. This study used TCR sequencing and RNA sequencing of peripheral blood to compare persistent Graves' disease patients against newly diagnosed Graves' disease patients. The study was conducted in China and was registered as a clinical trial. A total of roughly 35 samples were covered by TCR sequencing, comprising approximately 13 persistent and about 20 newly diagnosed Graves' disease patients.

What the time point label conveys for this sample: newly diagnosed GD, antithyroid drugs for less than 3 months. For both TCR sequencing and RNA sequencing, RNA was extracted from PBMCs in TRIzol. Graves' disease was diagnosed according to American Thyroid Association guidelines. Patients were recruited from an endocrinology department in Xi'an, China. Each patient gave 7.5 to 10 milliliters of peripheral blood, collected in an EDTA anticoagulant tube. Ficoll Paque Plus density gradient separation was used to isolate PBMCs, and no additional T cell sorting was done. An Agilent 2100 Bioanalyzer and agarose gel were used to assess RNA quality, and a NanoDrop 2000 was used to measure RNA concentration. What the authors observed across the whole study: The small sample size was acknowledged by the authors as a limitation that may reduce accuracy. Sequencing and analysis were restricted to the TCR beta chain. TRBV28, TRBJ1-2 and TRBJ2-5 were preferentially used in persistent disease, while TRBV20-1 and TRBJ2-1 were favored in newly diagnosed disease. Because the primary lesion, thyroid tissue, could not be accessed, the study looked at peripheral blood alone. Compared with newly diagnosed patients, persistent Graves' disease patients had lower TCR Shannon entropy and fewer highly expanded clones, which suggests clonal expansion. More public clonotypes were shared among persistent patients (roughly 2,900) than among newly diagnosed patients (966).

Receptors were amplified or captured by multiplex PCR. Instrument on record: Illumina HiSeq 4000. CDR3 regions were amplified by Arm-PCR with iRepertoire HTBI primers to construct TCR beta libraries. Before sequencing, the PCR products underwent gel purification. Processing in the source paper ran as follows. Gene usage analysis of CDR3 amino acid clonotypes relied on the roughly 60 TRBV and about 13 TRBJ segments identified across samples. COPE and FqMerger were used to merge the filtered high-quality paired reads into contigs. BLAST was used to align contigs to the IMGT TRBV, TRBD and TRBJ reference genes, and CDR3 was defined following IMGT. Any clonotype with a frequency above 0.1% was classified as a highly expanded clone. Repertoire diversity was measured by Shannon entropy, and V-J evenness by the Gini coefficient. A clonotype found in more than one individual was treated as public. TCRdb reworked the public reads: Q25 trimming with fastp, MiXCR clone assembly, productive beta chains retained. Each entry merges the rows of one CDR3 protein and shows their most common DNA and genes. These V and J calls originate from TCRdb's pipeline instead of the authors' own analysis. The table for this sample lists around 480,000 distinct CDR3 sequences; about 16% of them were counted only once. The top ten clones comprise 9% to 15% of the sample.

Many counts were recorded for this clonotype. Its antigen remains undetermined. No base qualities exist here, and no much larger clone lies one base off it. At the junction V is shortened by 6 bases and J by 6 bases; bases outside the gene matches: 13. According to the germline V gene, CDR1 reads SGHAT and CDR2 reads FQNNGV. Inclusive of the bounding cysteine and phenylalanine, the CDR3 is 16 residues long. Only the CDR3 DNA stays, 48 bases, in frame from base 1. This sample also belongs to another study, concerning T cells in Graves' hyperthyroidism and ophthalmopathy. According to the second study: Graves' hyperthyroidism was defined as stable when no progression to ophthalmopathy occurred over 18 months of follow-up. Hyperthyroidism patients were newly diagnosed, with disease duration under 2 months, and aged 18 to 65 years. Any patient with an uncontrolled infection, another autoimmune disease, pregnancy or lactation was excluded. Clinical symptoms, serum thyroxine and TRAb, thyroid ultrasound, and orbital computed tomography formed the basis for the diagnoses. A first-round RT-PCR of the TCR CDR3 used the HTBI primer set with the Qiagen OneStep RT-PCR kit. Blood samples also contained most of the expanded thyroid clonotypes (frequency above 0.001), which suggests that blood repertoires may reflect thyroid immune responses. A 13 V-J signature model separated ophthalmopathy from stable hyperthyroidism, with approximately 87% sensitivity and about 81% specificity in cross-validation and 80%/75% in testing. During validation, the model predicted progression to ophthalmopathy a median of approximately 7 months ahead of onset, with 70.59% sensitivity and almost 75% specificity. To identify distinguishing TCR V-J signatures, a discovery cohort of about 95 patients was used, comprising 43 with Graves' ophthalmopathy and approximately 58 with stable Graves' hyperthyroidism. Prospective prediction of ophthalmopathy was tested in an independent validation cohort of 18 hyperthyroidism patients and 17 patients who later progressed to ophthalmopathy. The 100 discovery patients were randomly split 7:3 into training and test sets. Thyroid tissue and blood T-cell repertoires from six Graves' hyperthyroidism patients were also compared in the study. After blood sampling, hyperthyroidism patients were treated with methimazole at a starting dose of 30 mg daily, and ophthalmopathy patients were treated with high-dose intravenous methylprednisolone. Libraries were constructed in a second round of multiplex PCR, after which size selection and purification were carried out. The libraries were sequenced on an Illumina HiSeq2000 using paired-end 100 bp reads. SOAPnuke was used to process the raw data, with reads discarded if the reads contained adapters or uncalled bases, had a mean Phred below 15, or lacked an exact constant-primer or identifier match. High-quality paired reads were merged using COPE v1.2.5, and each unique nucleotide sequence was defined as a clonotype. MiTCR v1.1 was used to align the clonotypes against IMGT TRBV, TRBD and TRBJ reference segments. Only V-J combinations with frequency above 0.0001, covering 98% to 99.2% of repertoires, were analysed. The TCS score was defined as F50 (clonal expansion) divided by E x V (chaos), with BLOSUM62-based TCRdist calculated between CDR3 peptides within each V-J. Welch's t-statistics and random forest reduced 450 to 600 V-J features to under 15, which were used in a naive Bayes classifier (R e1071). Sample size was not statistically predetermined, and blinding of investigators to group allocation was not performed. TCR Vbeta CDR3 sequencing of approximately 140 peripheral blood samples (under 45 ophthalmopathy, under 80 hyperthyroidism and some 17 progressor patients) is reported in the paper.

The receptor was isolated from a man aged 35-49 years with Graves disease. Donor details come from another sample of the same person, matched by shared clones. This sequence uses TRBV11-2 and TRBJ2-3, and TRBD2 aligns with 9 junction nucleotides. Sample: peripheral blood mononuclear cells (PBMCs), taken at new diagnosis, from a patient treated with antithyroid drugs. Here the CDR3 is given as CASSLYASGKRDTQYF. The sequenced DNA: TGTGCCAGCAGTTTATATGCTAGCGGGAAGAGGGATACGCAGTATTTT.